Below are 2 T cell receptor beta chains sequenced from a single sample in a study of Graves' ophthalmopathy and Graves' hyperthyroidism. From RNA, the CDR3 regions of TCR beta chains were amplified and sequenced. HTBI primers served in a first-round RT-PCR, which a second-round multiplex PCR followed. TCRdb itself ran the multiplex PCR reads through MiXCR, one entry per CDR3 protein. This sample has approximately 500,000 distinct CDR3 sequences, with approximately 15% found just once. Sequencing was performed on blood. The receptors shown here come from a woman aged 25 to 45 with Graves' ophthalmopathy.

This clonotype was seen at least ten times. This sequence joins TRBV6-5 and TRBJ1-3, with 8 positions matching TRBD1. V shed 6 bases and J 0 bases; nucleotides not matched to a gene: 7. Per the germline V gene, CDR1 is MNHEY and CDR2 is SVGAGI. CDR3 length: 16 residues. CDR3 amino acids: CASRGTGPRSGNTIYF. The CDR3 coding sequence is TGTGCCAGCAGAGGGACAGGTCCTCGCTCTGGAAACACCATATATTTT.

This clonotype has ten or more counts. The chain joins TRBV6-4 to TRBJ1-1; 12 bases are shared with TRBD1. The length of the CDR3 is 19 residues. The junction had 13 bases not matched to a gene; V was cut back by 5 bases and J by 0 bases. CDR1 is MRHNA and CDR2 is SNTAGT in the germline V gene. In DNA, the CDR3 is TGTGCCAGCAGTAAAACGACCGGGACAGGGGGCGCGATGAACACTGAAGCTTTCTTT. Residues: CASSKTTGTGGAMNTEAFF.